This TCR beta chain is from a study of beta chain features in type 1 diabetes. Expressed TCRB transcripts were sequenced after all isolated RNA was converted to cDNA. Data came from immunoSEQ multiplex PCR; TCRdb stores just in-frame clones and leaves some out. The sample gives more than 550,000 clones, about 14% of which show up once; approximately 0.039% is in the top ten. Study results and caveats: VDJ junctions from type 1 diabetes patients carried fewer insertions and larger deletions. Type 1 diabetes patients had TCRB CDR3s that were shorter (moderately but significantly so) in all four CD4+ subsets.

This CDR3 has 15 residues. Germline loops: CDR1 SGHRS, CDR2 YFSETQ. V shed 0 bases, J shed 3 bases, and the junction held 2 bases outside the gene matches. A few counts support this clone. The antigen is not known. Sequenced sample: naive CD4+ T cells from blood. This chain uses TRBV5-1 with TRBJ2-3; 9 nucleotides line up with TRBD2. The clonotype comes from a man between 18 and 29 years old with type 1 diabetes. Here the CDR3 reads CASSLERGATDTQYF. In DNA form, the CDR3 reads TGCGCCAGCAGCTTGGAGCGGGGGGCTACAGATACGCAGTATTTT.